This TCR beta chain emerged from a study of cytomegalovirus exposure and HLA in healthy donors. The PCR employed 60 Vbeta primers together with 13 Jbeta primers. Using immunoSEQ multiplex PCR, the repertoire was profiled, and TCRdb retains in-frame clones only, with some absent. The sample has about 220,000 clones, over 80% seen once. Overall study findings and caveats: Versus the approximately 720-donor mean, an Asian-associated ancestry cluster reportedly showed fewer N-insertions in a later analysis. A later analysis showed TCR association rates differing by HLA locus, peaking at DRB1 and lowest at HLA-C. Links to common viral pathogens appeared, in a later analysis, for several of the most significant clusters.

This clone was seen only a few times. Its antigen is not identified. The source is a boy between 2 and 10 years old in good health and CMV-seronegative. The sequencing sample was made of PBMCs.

The CDR3 DNA sequence: TGTGCCAGCAGTGGACAGGGAAACTACGAGCAGTACTTC. As protein: CASSGQGNYEQYF. The chain joins TRBV2 to TRBJ2-7, with 7 nucleotides matching TRBD1. Germline V gene lookup returns CDR1 SNHLY and CDR2 FYNNEI. The CDR3 extends over 13 amino acids. With 4 bases clipped from V and 3 bases from J, the junction kept 3 bases outside the gene matches.